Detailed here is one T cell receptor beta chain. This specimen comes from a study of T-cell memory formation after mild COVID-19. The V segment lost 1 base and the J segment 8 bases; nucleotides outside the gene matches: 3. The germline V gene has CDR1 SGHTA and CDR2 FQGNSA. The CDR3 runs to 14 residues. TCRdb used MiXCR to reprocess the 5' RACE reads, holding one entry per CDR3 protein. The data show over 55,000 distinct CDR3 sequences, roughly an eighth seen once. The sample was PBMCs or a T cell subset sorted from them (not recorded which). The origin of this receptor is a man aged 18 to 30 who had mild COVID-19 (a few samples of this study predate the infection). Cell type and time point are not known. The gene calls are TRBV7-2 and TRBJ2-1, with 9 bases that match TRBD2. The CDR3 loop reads CASSLVASGDEQFF. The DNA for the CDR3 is TGTGCCAGCAGCTTAGTTGCTAGCGGGGATGAGCAGTTCTTC.